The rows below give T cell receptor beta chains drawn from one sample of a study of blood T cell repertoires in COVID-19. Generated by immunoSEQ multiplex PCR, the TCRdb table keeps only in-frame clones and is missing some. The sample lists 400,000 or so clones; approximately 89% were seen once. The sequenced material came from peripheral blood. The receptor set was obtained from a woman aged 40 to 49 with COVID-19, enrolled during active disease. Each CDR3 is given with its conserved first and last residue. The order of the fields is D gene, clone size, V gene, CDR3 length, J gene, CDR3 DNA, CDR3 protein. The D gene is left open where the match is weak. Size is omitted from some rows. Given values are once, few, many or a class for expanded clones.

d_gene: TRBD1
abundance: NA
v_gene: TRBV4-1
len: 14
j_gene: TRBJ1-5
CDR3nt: TGCGCCAGCAGCCACCCAACAGGGGCTCAGCCCCAGCATTTT
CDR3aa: CASSHPTGAQPQHF

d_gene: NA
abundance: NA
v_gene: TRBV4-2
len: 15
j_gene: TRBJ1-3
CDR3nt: TGTGCCAGCAGCCAAGAAGGGAGCTCTGGAAACACCATATATTTT
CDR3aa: CASSQEGSSGNTIYF

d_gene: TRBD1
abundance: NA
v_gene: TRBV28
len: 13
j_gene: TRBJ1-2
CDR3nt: TGTGCCAGCAGCCCGCGACAGGGCTATGGCTACACCTTC
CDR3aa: CASSPRQGYGYTF

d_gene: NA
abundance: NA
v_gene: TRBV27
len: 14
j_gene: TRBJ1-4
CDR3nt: TGTGCCAGCAGTTTGGGCAGGGCGGGGGAAAAACTGTTTTTT
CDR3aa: CASSLGRAGEKLFF

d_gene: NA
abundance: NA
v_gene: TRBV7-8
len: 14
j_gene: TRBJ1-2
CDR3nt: TGTGCCAGCACCCAAGGGGCAGCAAACTATGGCTACACCTTC
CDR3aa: CASTQGAANYGYTF

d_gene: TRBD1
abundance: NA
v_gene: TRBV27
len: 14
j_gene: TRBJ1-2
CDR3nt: TGTGCCAGCAGTCGGGGACAGGGAACCTATGGCTACACCTTC
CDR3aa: CASSRGQGTYGYTF

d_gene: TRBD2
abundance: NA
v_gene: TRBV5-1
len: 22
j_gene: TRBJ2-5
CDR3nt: TGCGCCAGCAAAAGGTTGGCAGGGGAGACTAGCGGGGGACCCCGGTACCAAGAGACCCAGTACTTC
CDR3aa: CASKRLAGETSGGPRYQETQYF

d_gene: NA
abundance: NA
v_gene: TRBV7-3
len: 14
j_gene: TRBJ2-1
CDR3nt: TGTGCCAGCAGCTTAACAGGGGCCTACAATGAGCAGTTCTTC
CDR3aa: CASSLTGAYNEQFF

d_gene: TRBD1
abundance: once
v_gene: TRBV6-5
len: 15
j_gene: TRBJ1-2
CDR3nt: TGTGCCAGCAGTTCCTCGGGACAGGGGCGCTATGGCTACACCTTC
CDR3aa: CASSSSGQGRYGYTF

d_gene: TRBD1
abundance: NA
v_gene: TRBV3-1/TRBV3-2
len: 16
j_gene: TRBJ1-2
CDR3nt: TGTGCCAGCAGTCGGGGACAGGGGGGAATATTCTATGGCTACACCTTC
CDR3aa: CASSRGQGGIFYGYTF

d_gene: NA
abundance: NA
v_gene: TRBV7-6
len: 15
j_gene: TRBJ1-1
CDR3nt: TGTGCCAGCAGCTTAGCGTGGGGGGGGACCGCTGAAGCTTTCTTT
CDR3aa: CASSLAWGGTAEAFF

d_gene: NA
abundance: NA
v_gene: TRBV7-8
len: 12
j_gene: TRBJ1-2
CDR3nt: TGTGCCAGCAGCTCCCACGGGGGAGGCTACACCTTC
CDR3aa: CASSSHGGGYTF

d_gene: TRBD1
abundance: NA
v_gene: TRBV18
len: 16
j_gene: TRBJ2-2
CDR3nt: TGTGCCAGCTCACCCATCTCGGGACAGGGGTCCGGGGAGCTGTTTTTT
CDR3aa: CASSPISGQGSGELFF

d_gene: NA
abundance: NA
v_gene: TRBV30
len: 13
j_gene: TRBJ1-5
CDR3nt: TGTGCCTGGAGTCAGGTTGGCAATCAGCCCCAGCATTTT
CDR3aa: CAWSQVGNQPQHF

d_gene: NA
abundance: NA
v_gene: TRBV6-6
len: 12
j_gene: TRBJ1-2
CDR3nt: TGTGCCAGCAGTTCCGGGACACCCCGCTACACCTTC
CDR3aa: CASSSGTPRYTF

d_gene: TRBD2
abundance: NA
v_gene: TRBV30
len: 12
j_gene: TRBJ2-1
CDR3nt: TGTGCCTGGAGGGCGGGAGGGGGTGAGCAGTTCTTC
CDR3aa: CAWRAGGGEQFF

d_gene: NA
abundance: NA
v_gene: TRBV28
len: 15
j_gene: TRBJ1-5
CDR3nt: TGTGCCAGCAGTTTGGAGGGAGTTGGCAATCAGCCCCAGCATTTT
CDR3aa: CASSLEGVGNQPQHF

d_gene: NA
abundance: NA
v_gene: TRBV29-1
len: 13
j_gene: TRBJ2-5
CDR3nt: TGCAGCGTTGCGGTGGGGGGTGGAGAGACCCAGTACTTC
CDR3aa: CSVAVGGGETQYF

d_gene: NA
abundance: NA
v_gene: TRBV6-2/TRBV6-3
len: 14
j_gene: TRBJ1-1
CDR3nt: TGTGCCAGCAGTTCGCACAGACTGAACACTGAAGCTTTCTTT
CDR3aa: CASSSHRLNTEAFF

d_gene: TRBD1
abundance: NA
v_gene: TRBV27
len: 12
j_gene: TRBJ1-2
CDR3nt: TGTGCCAGCAGTTTCACAGGGGATGGCTACACCTTC
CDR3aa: CASSFTGDGYTF

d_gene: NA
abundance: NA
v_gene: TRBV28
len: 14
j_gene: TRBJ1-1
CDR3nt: TGTGCCAGCAGTGTGACGAGGGCCAACACTGAAGCTTTCTTT
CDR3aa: CASSVTRANTEAFF

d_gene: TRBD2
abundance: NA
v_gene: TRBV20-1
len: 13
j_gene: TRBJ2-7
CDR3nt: TGCAGTGCTAGTCTAGCGGGAAACTACGAGCAGTACTTC
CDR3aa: CSASLAGNYEQYF

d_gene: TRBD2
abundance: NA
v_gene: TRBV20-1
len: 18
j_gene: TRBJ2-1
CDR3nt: TGCAGTGCTAGTGGGCCTAGCGGGGGCCGGATCGACTACAATGAGCAGTTCTTC
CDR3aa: CSASGPSGGRIDYNEQFF

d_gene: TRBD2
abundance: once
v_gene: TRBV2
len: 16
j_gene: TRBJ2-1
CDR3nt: TGTGCCAGCAGAAGATCTAGCGGGAGCTCCTACAATGAGCAGTTCTTC
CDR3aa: CASRRSSGSSYNEQFF

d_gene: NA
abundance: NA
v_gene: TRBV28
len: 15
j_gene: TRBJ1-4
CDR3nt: TGTGCCAGCAGTTTATGGCAGTCGATTAATGAAAAACTGTTTTTT
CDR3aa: CASSLWQSINEKLFF

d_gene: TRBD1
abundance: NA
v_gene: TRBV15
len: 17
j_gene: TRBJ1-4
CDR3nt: TGTGCCACCAGCAGAGATATAGGACAGGGTTGGAATGAAAAACTGTTTTTT
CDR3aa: CATSRDIGQGWNEKLFF

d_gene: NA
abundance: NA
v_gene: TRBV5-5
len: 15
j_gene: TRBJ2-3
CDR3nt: TGTGCCAGCAGCTTGGGAGTTAGCAGCACAGATACGCAGTATTTT
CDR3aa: CASSLGVSSTDTQYF

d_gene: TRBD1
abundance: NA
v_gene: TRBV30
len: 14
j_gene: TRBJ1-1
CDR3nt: TGTGCCTGGAGTTCCGGACAGGGGAACACTGAAGCTTTCTTT
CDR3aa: CAWSSGQGNTEAFF

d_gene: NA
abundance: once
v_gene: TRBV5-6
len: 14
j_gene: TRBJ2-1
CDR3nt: TGTGCCAGCAGCCCCACACCCTCAGGTAGCGGGCAGTTCTTC
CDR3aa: CASSPTPSGSGQFF

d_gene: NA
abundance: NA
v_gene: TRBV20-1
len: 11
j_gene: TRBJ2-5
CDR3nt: TGCAGTGCTAGACCCGGGGAGACCCAGTACTTC
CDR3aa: CSARPGETQYF

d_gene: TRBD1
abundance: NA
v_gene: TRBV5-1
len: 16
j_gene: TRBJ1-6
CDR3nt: TGCGCCAGCAGTTACCACCGGGACAGCCCTAATTCACCCCTCCACTTT
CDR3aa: CASSYHRDSPNSPLHF

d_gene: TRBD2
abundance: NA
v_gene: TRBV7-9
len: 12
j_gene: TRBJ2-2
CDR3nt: TGTGCCAGAGGGAGGGTCGCCGGGGAGCTGTTTTTT
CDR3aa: CARGRVAGELFF

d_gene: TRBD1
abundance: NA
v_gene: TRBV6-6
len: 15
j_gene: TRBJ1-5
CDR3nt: TGTGCCAGCAGTTACTTACAGGGGCGAAGTCAGCCCCAGCATTTT
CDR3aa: CASSYLQGRSQPQHF

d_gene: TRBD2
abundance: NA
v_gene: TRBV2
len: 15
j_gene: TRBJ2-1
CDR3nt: TGTGCCAGCAGTGCCGGGACTAGCTTTCACAATGAGCAGTTCTTC
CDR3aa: CASSAGTSFHNEQFF

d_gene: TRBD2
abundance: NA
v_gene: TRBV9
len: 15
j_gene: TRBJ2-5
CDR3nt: TGTGCCAGCAGCGTAGGGGTATCGGGGGGAGAGACCCAGTACTTC
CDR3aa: CASSVGVSGGETQYF

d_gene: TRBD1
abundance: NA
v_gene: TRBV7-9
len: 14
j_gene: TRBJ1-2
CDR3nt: TGTGCCAGCAGCTTATCACAGGGGGCCTATGGCTACACCTTC
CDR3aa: CASSLSQGAYGYTF